The rows below give T cell receptor beta chains drawn from one sample of a study of T cells in Graves' hyperthyroidism and ophthalmopathy. Via MiXCR, TCRdb re-called the multiplex PCR reads, giving one row per CDR3 protein. The sample lists around 490,000 distinct CDR3 sequences, just under 20% occurring once. What was sequenced was blood. All receptors derive from a man aged 40-50 years with Graves' ophthalmopathy. Each CDR3 is given with its conserved first and last residue. The D gene is left open where the match is weak. Size values are once, few and many counts, or a class for expanded clones, and some rows have none.

j_gene: TRBJ2-7
v_gene: TRBV6-2/TRBV6-3
abundance: -
d_gene: -
CDR3nt: TGTGCCAGCCGAGAGGGAGGACACTTGAGGGGAAACGAGCAGTACTTC
CDR3aa: CASREGGHLRGNEQYF

j_gene: TRBJ2-2
v_gene: TRBV20-1
abundance: few
d_gene: TRBD2
CDR3nt: TGCAGTGCCCCCCGTGAACTAGCGGTCGGGGGGGAGCTGTTTTTT
CDR3aa: CSAPRELAVGGELFF

j_gene: TRBJ1-5
v_gene: TRBV6-2/TRBV6-3
abundance: once
d_gene: -
CDR3nt: TGTGCCAGCAACCTCCCAGGGGTAGGGAATCAGCCCCAGCATTTT
CDR3aa: CASNLPGVGNQPQHF

j_gene: TRBJ1-1
v_gene: TRBV19
abundance: -
d_gene: -
CDR3nt: TGTGCCAGTAGTCGCAGGGGACCTATCACTGAAGCTTTCTTT
CDR3aa: CASSRRGPITEAFF

j_gene: TRBJ1-3
v_gene: TRBV9
abundance: -
d_gene: -
CDR3nt: TGTGCCAGCAGCGTACGGGCGTACGGAAACACCATATATTTT
CDR3aa: CASSVRAYGNTIYF

j_gene: TRBJ2-5
v_gene: TRBV7-9
abundance: -
d_gene: -
CDR3nt: TGTGCCAGCAGCTTAGATGGACAGTACCAAGAGACCCAGTACTTC
CDR3aa: CASSLDGQYQETQYF

j_gene: TRBJ1-4
v_gene: TRBV12-3/TRBV12-4
abundance: few
d_gene: -
CDR3nt: TGTGCCAGCAGTTTAGGGGTTAATAATGAAAAACTGTTTTTT
CDR3aa: CASSLGVNNEKLFF

j_gene: TRBJ2-1
v_gene: TRBV7-2
abundance: many
d_gene: -
CDR3nt: TGTGCCAGCAGCCCCCCTAGCTTCAATGAGCAGTTCTTC
CDR3aa: CASSPPSFNEQFF

j_gene: TRBJ2-3
v_gene: TRBV14
abundance: few
d_gene: -
CDR3nt: TGTGCCAGCAGCCGATGGGGGGAAGATACGCAGTATTTT
CDR3aa: CASSRWGEDTQYF

j_gene: TRBJ1-5
v_gene: TRBV19
abundance: few
d_gene: TRBD1
CDR3nt: TGTGCCAGTAGTAGTGGACAGGGGGCGCTTCGGCCCCAGCATTTT
CDR3aa: CASSSGQGALRPQHF

j_gene: TRBJ1-2
v_gene: TRBV7-3
abundance: many
d_gene: TRBD1
CDR3nt: TGTGCCAGCAGGTCGGACAGGCACTCAGCTAACTATGGCTACACCTTC
CDR3aa: CASRSDRHSANYGYTF

j_gene: TRBJ2-7
v_gene: TRBV11-2
abundance: many
d_gene: TRBD2
CDR3nt: TGTGCCAGCAGCTTAGATTTGGAACTAGCGGGGGGATACGAGCAGTACTTC
CDR3aa: CASSLDLELAGGYEQYF

j_gene: TRBJ2-1
v_gene: TRBV3-1
abundance: few
d_gene: -
CDR3nt: TGTGCCAGCAGCCTCTACGGACGAGAACCAGTTGAGCAGTTCTTC
CDR3aa: CASSLYGREPVEQFF

j_gene: TRBJ2-1
v_gene: TRBV3-2
abundance: -
d_gene: -
CDR3nt: TGTGCCAGCAGGGAAACTACCGTGCTCCCCCCCTCCTACAATGAGCAGTTCTTC
CDR3aa: CASRETTVLPPSYNEQFF

j_gene: TRBJ2-1
v_gene: TRBV5-1
abundance: many
d_gene: TRBD2
CDR3nt: TGCGCCAGCAGCTTGGAGGCGGGAGGAACCTACAATGAGCAGTTCTTC
CDR3aa: CASSLEAGGTYNEQFF

j_gene: TRBJ2-1
v_gene: TRBV29-1
abundance: -
d_gene: TRBD2
CDR3nt: TGCAGCGTTGAAATACTAGCGGGAGTAAGAAATGAGCAGTTCTTC
CDR3aa: CSVEILAGVRNEQFF

j_gene: TRBJ1-1
v_gene: TRBV12-3/TRBV12-4
abundance: many
d_gene: TRBD1
CDR3nt: TGTGCCAGCAGTCTCGGGACAGGGAAAAGTGAAGCTTTCTTT
CDR3aa: CASSLGTGKSEAFF

j_gene: TRBJ1-1
v_gene: TRBV7-2
abundance: many
d_gene: -
CDR3nt: TGTGCCAGCAGCTTAGGCGTCAGCATAAACACTGAAGCTTTCTTT
CDR3aa: CASSLGVSINTEAFF

j_gene: TRBJ2-7
v_gene: TRBV9
abundance: many
d_gene: -
CDR3nt: TGTGCCAGCAGCGTAGTAGACCTCTACGAGCAGTACTTC
CDR3aa: CASSVVDLYEQYF

j_gene: TRBJ2-5
v_gene: TRBV7-2
abundance: many
d_gene: -
CDR3nt: TGTGCCAGCAGCTTAAATCCCGGGGACCAAGAGACCCAGTACTTC
CDR3aa: CASSLNPGDQETQYF

j_gene: TRBJ2-7
v_gene: TRBV12-5
abundance: -
d_gene: TRBD2
CDR3nt: TGTGCTAGTGGGCCTGACACTAGCGGGAAGGTCGGTGAGCAGTACTTC
CDR3aa: CASGPDTSGKVGEQYF

j_gene: TRBJ2-7
v_gene: TRBV6-1
abundance: -
d_gene: -
CDR3nt: TGTGCCAGCAGACCAGACGGCTCCTACGAGCAGTACTTC
CDR3aa: CASRPDGSYEQYF

j_gene: TRBJ1-6
v_gene: TRBV6-1
abundance: -
d_gene: -
CDR3nt: TGTGCCAGCAGTGAAACGGGCCGATGGGATAATTCACCCCTCCACTTT
CDR3aa: CASSETGRWDNSPLHF

j_gene: TRBJ1-1
v_gene: TRBV10-3
abundance: -
d_gene: -
CDR3nt: TGTGCCATCAAACCGGACAGGAACACTGAAGCTTTCTTT
CDR3aa: CAIKPDRNTEAFF

j_gene: TRBJ2-7
v_gene: TRBV6-2/TRBV6-3
abundance: -
d_gene: TRBD2
CDR3nt: TGTGCCAGCAGGCTAGCGGGAAACGAGCAGTACTTC
CDR3aa: CASRLAGNEQYF

j_gene: TRBJ1-1
v_gene: TRBV5-1
abundance: -
d_gene: -
CDR3nt: TGCGCCAGCAGCTTGGACGGAGACGTGGGAGCTTTCTTT
CDR3aa: CASSLDGDVGAFF

j_gene: TRBJ2-7
v_gene: TRBV28
abundance: many
d_gene: TRBD2
CDR3nt: TGTGCCAGCAGTCACTCGACTAGCCAGAATTACGAGCAGTACTTC
CDR3aa: CASSHSTSQNYEQYF

j_gene: TRBJ1-1
v_gene: TRBV3-2
abundance: -
d_gene: -
CDR3nt: TGTGCCAGCAGCCAAGAATCGGTAAGGGACAAGAACACTGAAGCTTTCTTT
CDR3aa: CASSQESVRDKNTEAFF

j_gene: TRBJ2-3
v_gene: TRBV10-3
abundance: -
d_gene: -
CDR3nt: TGTGCCATCAGTGCGGCTGGAAGCACAGATACGCAGTATTTT
CDR3aa: CAISAAGSTDTQYF